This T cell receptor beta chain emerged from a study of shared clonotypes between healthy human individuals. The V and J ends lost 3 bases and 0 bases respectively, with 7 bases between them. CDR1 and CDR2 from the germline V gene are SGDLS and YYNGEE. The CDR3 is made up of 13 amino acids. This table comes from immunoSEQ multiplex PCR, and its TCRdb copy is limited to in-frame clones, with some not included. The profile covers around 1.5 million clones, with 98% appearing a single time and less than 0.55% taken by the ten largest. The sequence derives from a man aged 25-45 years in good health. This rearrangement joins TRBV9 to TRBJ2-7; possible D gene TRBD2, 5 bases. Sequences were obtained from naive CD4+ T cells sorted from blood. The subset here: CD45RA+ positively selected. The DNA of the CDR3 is TGTGCCAGCAGCGCCCGGGACTCCTACGAGCAGTACTTC. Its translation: CASSARDSYEQYF.